Listed below are T cell receptor beta chains from one sample, sequenced in a study of blood T cells in healthy people across ages. In TCRdb, the 5' RACE reads were re-called with MiXCR into one record per CDR3 protein. The sample comprises about 1.5 million distinct CDR3 sequences, 42% of which are singletons, and approximately 4.1% rests with the top ten. The sequenced sample consisted of blood. The origin of the receptors is a woman between 18 and 30 years old in good health. Each CDR3 is given with its conserved first and last residue. The order of the fields is D gene, V gene, clone size, J gene, CDR3 protein, CDR3 DNA. D genes are given only for firm matches. Not all rows give a size; the values are once, few, many and, for expanded clones, a class.

D: TRBD1
V: TRBV18
size: NA
J: TRBJ1-2
CDR3: CASSPLPTGGRYGYTF
DNA: TGTGCCAGCTCACCACTCCCGACAGGGGGCCGCTATGGCTACACCTTC

D: NA
V: TRBV12-3/TRBV12-4
size: NA
J: TRBJ2-4
CDR3: CASSLVFRYSSETQYF
DNA: TGTGCCAGCAGTTTAGTCTTTCGGTATTCCTCGGAAACCCAGTACTTC

D: NA
V: TRBV12-3/TRBV12-4
size: NA
J: TRBJ2-5
CDR3: CASSSYDGYQTQYF
DNA: TGTGCCAGCAGTTCCTATGATGGCTATCAGACCCAGTACTTC

D: NA
V: TRBV6-4
size: NA
J: TRBJ1-1
CDR3: CASSAMRNTEAFF
DNA: TGTGCCAGCAGTGCCATGAGGAACACTGAAGCTTTCTTT

D: NA
V: TRBV6-2/TRBV6-3
size: NA
J: TRBJ2-1
CDR3: CASSYSRIYRARVGSYNEQFF
DNA: TGTGCCAGCAGTTACTCGAGGATCTACAGGGCGAGAGTAGGGTCCTACAATGAGCAGTTCTTC

D: TRBD1
V: TRBV29-1
size: NA
J: TRBJ1-2
CDR3: CSVERDRALGYTF
DNA: TGCAGCGTTGAACGGGACAGGGCCTTAGGCTACACCTTC

D: NA
V: TRBV10-3
size: NA
J: TRBJ1-3
CDR3: CAISESYGPKGNTIYF
DNA: TGTGCCATCAGTGAGTCTTACGGACCTAAAGGAAACACCATATATTTT

D: NA
V: TRBV5-1
size: few
J: TRBJ2-1
CDR3: CASSSVPEDEQFF
DNA: TGCGCCAGCAGCTCCGTCCCCGAGGATGAGCAGTTCTTC

D: NA
V: TRBV10-3
size: NA
J: TRBJ2-7
CDR3: CAISESTGPPSYEQYF
DNA: TGTGCCATCAGTGAGTCTACAGGGCCCCCTTCCTACGAGCAGTACTTC

D: NA
V: TRBV20-1
size: NA
J: TRBJ2-1
CDR3: CSAPRQMDLNEQFF
DNA: TGCAGTGCTCCCCGCCAGATGGATCTCAATGAGCAGTTCTTC

D: TRBD1
V: TRBV12-3/TRBV12-4
size: NA
J: TRBJ2-5
CDR3: CAGSSRDRGVETQYF
DNA: TGTGCCGGCAGTTCCCGGGACAGGGGCGTAGAGACCCAGTACTTC

D: NA
V: TRBV25-1
size: NA
J: TRBJ1-1
CDR3: CASRVKGENTEAFF
DNA: TGTGCCAGCAGGGTTAAGGGCGAGAACACTGAAGCTTTCTTT

D: TRBD1
V: TRBV2
size: few
J: TRBJ1-5
CDR3: CASSGPLGTGSIPNQPQHF
DNA: TGTGCCAGCAGTGGTCCGCTCGGGACAGGGTCTATACCTAATCAGCCCCAGCATTTT

D: NA
V: TRBV10-3
size: NA
J: TRBJ2-2
CDR3: CAISRTDTGELFF
DNA: TGTGCCATCAGCAGGACAGACACCGGGGAGCTGTTTTTT

D: NA
V: TRBV14
size: few
J: TRBJ2-3
CDR3: CASSASHGDTQYF
DNA: TGTGCCAGCAGCGCAAGTCACGGAGATACGCAGTATTTT

D: NA
V: TRBV4-1
size: few
J: TRBJ1-2
CDR3: CASSRTGPEPYGYTF
DNA: TGCGCCAGCAGCCGAACGGGTCCAGAACCCTATGGCTACACCTTC

D: NA
V: TRBV20-1
size: few
J: TRBJ1-2
CDR3: CSAWFLAGVTGYTF
DNA: TGCAGTGCGTGGTTTTTGGCAGGGGTAACTGGCTACACCTTC

D: NA
V: TRBV24-1
size: NA
J: TRBJ1-2
CDR3: CATSDASAPRYTF
DNA: TGTGCCACCAGTGATGCGTCAGCCCCGCGCTACACCTTC

D: NA
V: TRBV6-6
size: NA
J: TRBJ2-1
CDR3: CASRMGVRRGNEQFF
DNA: TGTGCCAGCAGAATGGGAGTCCGTCGTGGGAATGAGCAGTTCTTC

D: NA
V: TRBV2
size: few
J: TRBJ1-2
CDR3: CASSETSRVPGGYTF
DNA: TGTGCCAGCAGTGAAACCTCCAGGGTTCCCGGCGGCTACACCTTC

D: TRBD2
V: TRBV6-2/TRBV6-3
size: few
J: TRBJ2-7
CDR3: CASRNGLAGVSEQYF
DNA: TGTGCCAGCAGAAACGGACTAGCGGGAGTGAGCGAGCAGTACTTC

D: NA
V: TRBV28
size: NA
J: TRBJ1-1
CDR3: CASRDLGNTEAFF
DNA: TGTGCCAGCAGGGATTTGGGGAACACTGAAGCTTTCTTT

D: NA
V: TRBV7-9
size: few
J: TRBJ1-2
CDR3: CASSLAQSTGGYGYTF
DNA: TGTGCCAGCAGCTTAGCCCAGTCCACGGGGGGCTATGGCTACACCTTC

D: TRBD1
V: TRBV20-1
size: NA
J: TRBJ2-7
CDR3: CSAPTTGMGSYEQYF
DNA: TGCAGTGCTCCAACGACAGGGATGGGCTCCTACGAGCAGTACTTC

D: NA
V: TRBV27
size: NA
J: TRBJ2-7
CDR3: CASSLGARIYEQYF
DNA: TGTGCCAGCAGTTTAGGGGCGCGAATCTACGAGCAGTACTTC

D: NA
V: TRBV2
size: NA
J: TRBJ2-3
CDR3: CASIGVRGGPSPYTDTQYF
DNA: TGTGCCAGCATTGGTGTTAGGGGAGGACCCAGCCCGTACACAGATACGCAGTATTTT

D: NA
V: TRBV7-2
size: NA
J: TRBJ2-3
CDR3: CASSRARSPDTQYF
DNA: TGTGCCAGCAGCCGGGCGAGGAGCCCAGATACGCAGTATTTT

D: NA
V: TRBV30
size: once
J: TRBJ2-2
CDR3: CASPLRQVNTGELFF
DNA: TGTGCCTCACCCCTCCGACAGGTGAACACCGGGGAGCTGTTTTTT

D: NA
V: TRBV28
size: many
J: TRBJ2-7
CDR3: CASSLTGLSYEQYF
DNA: TGTGCCAGCAGTTTGACGGGCCTCTCCTACGAGCAGTACTTC

D: TRBD2
V: TRBV10-3
size: many
J: TRBJ2-1
CDR3: CAISELAGGKHNEQFF
DNA: TGTGCCATCAGTGAGTTAGCGGGAGGGAAACACAATGAGCAGTTCTTC

D: TRBD1
V: TRBV3-1
size: once
J: TRBJ2-3
CDR3: CASSQPPSTGDNTDTQYF
DNA: TGTGCCAGCAGCCAACCGCCCTCGACAGGGGATAACACAGATACGCAGTATTTT

D: NA
V: TRBV30
size: few
J: TRBJ1-2
CDR3: CAWSVGEGYGYTF
DNA: TGTGCCTGGAGTGTAGGCGAAGGCTATGGCTACACCTTC

D: NA
V: TRBV29-1
size: many
J: TRBJ2-3
CDR3: CSVSANLGTDTQYF
DNA: TGCAGCGTTTCAGCCAACCTCGGCACAGATACGCAGTATTTT

D: NA
V: TRBV21-1
size: NA
J: TRBJ2-2
CDR3: CASSAPGQKGLVAVGELFF
DNA: TGTGCCAGCAGCGCCCCGGGACAGAAGGGACTAGTAGCTGTCGGGGAGCTGTTTTTT

D: NA
V: TRBV27
size: few
J: TRBJ2-6
CDR3: CASSLTAGNSGANVLTF
DNA: TGTGCCAGCAGTTTAACGGCAGGGAACTCTGGGGCCAACGTCCTGACTTTC

D: TRBD1
V: TRBV7-2
size: few
J: TRBJ1-5
CDR3: CASSRDSGPQHF
DNA: TGTGCCAGCAGCCGGGACAGCGGTCCGCAGCATTTT

D: NA
V: TRBV4-1
size: NA
J: TRBJ2-1
CDR3: CASSHWTLETQFF
DNA: TGCGCCAGCAGCCACTGGACCCTAGAGACCCAGTTCTTC

D: TRBD2
V: TRBV28
size: NA
J: TRBJ2-1
CDR3: CASSSTFIAGNNEQFF
DNA: TGTGCCAGCAGTTCCACCTTTATAGCGGGGAACAATGAGCAGTTCTTC